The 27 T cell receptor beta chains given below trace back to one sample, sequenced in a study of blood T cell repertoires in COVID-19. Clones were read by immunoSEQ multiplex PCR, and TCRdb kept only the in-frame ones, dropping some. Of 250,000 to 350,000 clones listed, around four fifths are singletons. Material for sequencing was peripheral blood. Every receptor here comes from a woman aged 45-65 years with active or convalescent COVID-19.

The CDR3 DNA reads as TGCGCCAGCAGCTTTCCTTCTGGGGCCAACGTCCTGACTTTC. Translating gives CASSFPSGANVLTF. The gene calls are TRBV5-1 and TRBJ2-6; D remains ambiguous. This CDR3 is 14 amino acids long. Deletions cut 2 bases from V and 1 base from J, with 4 bases between. The germline V gene has CDR1 SGHRS and CDR2 YFSETQ.

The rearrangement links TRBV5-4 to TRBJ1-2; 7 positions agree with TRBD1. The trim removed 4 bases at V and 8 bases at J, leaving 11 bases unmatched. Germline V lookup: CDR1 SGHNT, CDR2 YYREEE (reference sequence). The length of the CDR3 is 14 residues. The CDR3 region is CASSVVRDREGYTF. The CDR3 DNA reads TGTGCCAGCAGCGTTGTCCGGGACAGAGAAGGCTACACCTTC.

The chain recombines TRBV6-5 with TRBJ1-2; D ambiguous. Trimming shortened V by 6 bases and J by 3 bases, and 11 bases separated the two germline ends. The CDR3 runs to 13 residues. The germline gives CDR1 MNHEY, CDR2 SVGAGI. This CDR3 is CASRGGLYYGYTF. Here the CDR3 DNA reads TGTGCCAGCAGAGGAGGGCTCTACTATGGCTACACCTTC.

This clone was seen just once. This CDR3 reads CASSKVVGPTGSQPQHF. CDR3 nucleotide sequence: TGTGCCAGCAGCAAAGTCGTAGGGCCTACAGGGAGTCAGCCCCAGCATTTT. This chain links TRBV21-1 with TRBJ1-5; the table's D call, TRBD1, has no DNA check behind it. TRBV21-1 is noted as a pseudogene. This CDR3 contains 17 residues.

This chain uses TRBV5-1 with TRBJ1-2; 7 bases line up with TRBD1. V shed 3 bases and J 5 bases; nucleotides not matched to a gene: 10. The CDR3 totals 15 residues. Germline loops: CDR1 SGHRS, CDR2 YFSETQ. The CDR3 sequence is CASSWEQGSGYGYTF. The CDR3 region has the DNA TGCGCCAGCAGCTGGGAACAGGGGTCAGGATATGGCTACACCTTC.

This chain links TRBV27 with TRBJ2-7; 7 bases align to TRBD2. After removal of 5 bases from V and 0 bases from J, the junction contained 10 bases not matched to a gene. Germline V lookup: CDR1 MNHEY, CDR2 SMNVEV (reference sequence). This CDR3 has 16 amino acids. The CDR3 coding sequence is TGTGCCAGCAGTCCCTCCACTAGCGTGATCTCCTACGAGCAGTACTTC. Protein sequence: CASSPSTSVISYEQYF.

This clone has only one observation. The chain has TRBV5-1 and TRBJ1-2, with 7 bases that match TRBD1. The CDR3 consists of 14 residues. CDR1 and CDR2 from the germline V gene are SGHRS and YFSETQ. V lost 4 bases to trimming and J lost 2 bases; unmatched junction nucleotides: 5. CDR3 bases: TGCGCCAGCAGCACGAGCAGGGGGAACTATGGCTACACCTTC. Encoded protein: CASSTSRGNYGYTF. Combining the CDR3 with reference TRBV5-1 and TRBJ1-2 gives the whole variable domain KAGVTQTPRYLIKTRGQQVTLSCSPISGHRSVSWYQQTPGQGLQFLFEYFSETQRNKGNFPGRFSGRQFSNSRSEMNVSTLELGDSALYLCASSTSRGNYGYTFGSGTRLTVV.

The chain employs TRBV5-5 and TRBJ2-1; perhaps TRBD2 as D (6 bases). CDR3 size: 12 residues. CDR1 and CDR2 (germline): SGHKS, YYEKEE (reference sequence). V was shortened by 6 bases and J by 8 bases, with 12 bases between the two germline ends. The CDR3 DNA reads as TGTGCCAGCACCGGGGGACCGGATGAGCAGTTCTTC. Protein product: CASTGGPDEQFF.

In DNA form, the CDR3 reads TGTGCCAGCAGTTTGGGGGGGTTAGGGAATCAGCCCCAGCATTTT. Translation gives CASSLGGLGNQPQHF. The V call is TRBV27, the J call TRBJ1-5; a possible D gene is TRBD1 (5 bases). The germline V gene has CDR1 MNHEY and CDR2 SMNVEV (reference sequence). V gave up 3 bases and J gave up 4 bases, with 13 bases separating them. This CDR3 is built from 15 residues.

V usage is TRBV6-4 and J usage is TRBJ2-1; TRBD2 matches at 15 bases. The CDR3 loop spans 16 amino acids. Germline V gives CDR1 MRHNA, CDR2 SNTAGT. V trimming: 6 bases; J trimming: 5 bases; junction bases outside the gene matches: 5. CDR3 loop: CASSRTSGRADNEQFF. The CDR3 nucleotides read TGTGCCAGCAGCAGGACTAGCGGGAGGGCCGACAATGAGCAGTTCTTC.

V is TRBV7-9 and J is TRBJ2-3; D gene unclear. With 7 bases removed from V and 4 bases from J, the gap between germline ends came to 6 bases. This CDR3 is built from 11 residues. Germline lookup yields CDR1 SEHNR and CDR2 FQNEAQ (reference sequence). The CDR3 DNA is TGTGCCAGCACCCCAGCAGATACGCAGTATTTT. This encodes CASTPADTQYF. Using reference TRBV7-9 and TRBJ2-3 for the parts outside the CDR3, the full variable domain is DTGVSQNPRHKITKRGQNVTFRCDPISEHNRLYWYRQTLGQGPEFLTYFQNEAQLEKSRLLSDRFSAERPKGSFSTLEIQRTEQGDSAMYLCASTPADTQYFGPGTRLTVL.

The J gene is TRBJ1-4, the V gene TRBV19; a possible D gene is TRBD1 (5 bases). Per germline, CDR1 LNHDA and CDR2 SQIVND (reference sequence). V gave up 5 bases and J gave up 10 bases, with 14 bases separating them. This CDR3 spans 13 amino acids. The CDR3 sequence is CASSGQDGGKLFF. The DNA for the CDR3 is TGTGCCAGTAGTGGGCAGGACGGGGGAAAACTGTTTTTT.

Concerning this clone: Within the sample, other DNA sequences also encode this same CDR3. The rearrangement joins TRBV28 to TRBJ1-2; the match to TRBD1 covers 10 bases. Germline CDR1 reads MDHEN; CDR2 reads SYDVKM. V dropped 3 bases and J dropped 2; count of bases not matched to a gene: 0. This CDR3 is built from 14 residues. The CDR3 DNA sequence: TGTGCCAGCAGTTTGGGACAGGGGAACTATGGCTACACCTTC. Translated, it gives CASSLGQGNYGYTF.

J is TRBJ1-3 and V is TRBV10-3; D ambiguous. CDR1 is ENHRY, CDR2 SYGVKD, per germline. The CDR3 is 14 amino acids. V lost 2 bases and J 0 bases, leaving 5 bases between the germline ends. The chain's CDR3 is CAISEAGSGNTIYF. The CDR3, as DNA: TGTGCCATCAGTGAGGCAGGCTCTGGAAACACCATATATTTT.

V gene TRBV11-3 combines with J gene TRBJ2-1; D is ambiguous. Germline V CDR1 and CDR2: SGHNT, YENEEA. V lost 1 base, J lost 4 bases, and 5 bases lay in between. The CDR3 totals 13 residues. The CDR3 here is CASSLARYNEQFF. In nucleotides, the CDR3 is TGTGCCAGCAGCTTAGCTCGGTACAATGAGCAGTTCTTC.

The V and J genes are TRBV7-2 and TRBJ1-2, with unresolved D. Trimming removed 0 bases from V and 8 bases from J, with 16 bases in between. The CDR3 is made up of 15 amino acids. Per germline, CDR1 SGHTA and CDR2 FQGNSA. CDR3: CASSLAGLLSGGYTF. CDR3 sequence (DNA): TGTGCCAGCAGCTTAGCCGGCTTGCTAAGCGGGGGCTACACCTTC.

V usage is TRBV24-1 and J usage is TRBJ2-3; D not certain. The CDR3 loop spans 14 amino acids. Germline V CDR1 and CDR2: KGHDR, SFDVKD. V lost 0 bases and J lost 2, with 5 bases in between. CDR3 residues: CATSDLGLTDTQYF. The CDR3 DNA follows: TGTGCCACCAGTGATTTGGGGCTCACAGATACGCAGTATTTT.

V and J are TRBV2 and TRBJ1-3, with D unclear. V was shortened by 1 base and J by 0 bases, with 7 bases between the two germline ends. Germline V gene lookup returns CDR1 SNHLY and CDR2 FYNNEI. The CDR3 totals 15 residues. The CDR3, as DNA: TGTGCCAGCAGTGAAGTGAGGGTCTCTGGAAACACCATATATTTT. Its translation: CASSEVRVSGNTIYF.

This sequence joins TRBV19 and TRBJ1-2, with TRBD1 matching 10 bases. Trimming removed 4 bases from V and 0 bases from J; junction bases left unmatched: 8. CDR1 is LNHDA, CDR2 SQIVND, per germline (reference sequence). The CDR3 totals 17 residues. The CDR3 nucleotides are TGTGCCAGTAGTACCGGGACAGGGGAAAGAGCTAACTATGGCTACACCTTC. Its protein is CASSTGTGERANYGYTF.

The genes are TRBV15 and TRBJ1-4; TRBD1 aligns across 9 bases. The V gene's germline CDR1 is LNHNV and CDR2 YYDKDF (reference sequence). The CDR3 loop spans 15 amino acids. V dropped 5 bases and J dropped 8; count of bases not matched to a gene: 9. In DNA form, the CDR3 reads TGTGCCACCAGCTCCGAGACAGGGGGACGGGAAAAACTGTTTTTT. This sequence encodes CATSSETGGREKLFF. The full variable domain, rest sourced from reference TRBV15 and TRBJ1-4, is DAMVIQNPRYQVTQFGKPVTLSCSQTLNHNVMYWYQQKSSQAPKLLFHYYDKDFNNEADTPDNFQSRRPNTSFCFLDIRSPGLGDTAMYLCATSSETGGREKLFFGSGTQLSVL.

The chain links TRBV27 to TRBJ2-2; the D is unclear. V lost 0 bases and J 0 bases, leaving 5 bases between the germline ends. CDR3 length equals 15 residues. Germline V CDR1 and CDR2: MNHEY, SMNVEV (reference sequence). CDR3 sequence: CASSLSSANTGELFF. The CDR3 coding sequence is TGTGCCAGCAGTTTATCCAGCGCGAACACCGGGGAGCTGTTTTTT.

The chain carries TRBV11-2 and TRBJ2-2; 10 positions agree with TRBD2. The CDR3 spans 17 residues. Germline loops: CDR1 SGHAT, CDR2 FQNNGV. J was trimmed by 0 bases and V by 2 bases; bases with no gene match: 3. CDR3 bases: TGTGCCAGCAGCTTACAGGGACTAGCGACGAACACCGGGGAGCTGTTTTTT. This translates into CASSLQGLATNTGELFF.

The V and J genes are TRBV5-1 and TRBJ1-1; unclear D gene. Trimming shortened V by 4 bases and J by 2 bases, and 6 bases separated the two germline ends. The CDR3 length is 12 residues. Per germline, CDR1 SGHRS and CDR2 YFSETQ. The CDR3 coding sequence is TGCGCCAGCAGCGAGGCCAACACTGAAGCTTTCTTT. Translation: CASSEANTEAFF.

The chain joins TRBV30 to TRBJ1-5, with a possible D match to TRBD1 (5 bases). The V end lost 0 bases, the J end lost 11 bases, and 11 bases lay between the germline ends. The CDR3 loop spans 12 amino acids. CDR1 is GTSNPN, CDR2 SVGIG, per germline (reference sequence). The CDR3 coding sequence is TGTGCCTGGAGTGTAACAGGAGGGGCCCAGCATTTT. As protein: CAWSVTGGAQHF.

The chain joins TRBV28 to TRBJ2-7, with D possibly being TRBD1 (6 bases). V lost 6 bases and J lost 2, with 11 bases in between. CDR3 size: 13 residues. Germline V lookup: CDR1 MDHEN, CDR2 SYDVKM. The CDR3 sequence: CASRLRGAYEQYF. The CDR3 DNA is TGTGCCAGCAGACTCAGGGGAGCCTACGAGCAGTACTTC.

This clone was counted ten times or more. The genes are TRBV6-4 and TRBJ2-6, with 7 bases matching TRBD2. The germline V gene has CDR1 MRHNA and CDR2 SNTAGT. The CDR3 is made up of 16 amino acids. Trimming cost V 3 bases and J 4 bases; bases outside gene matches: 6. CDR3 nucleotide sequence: TGTGCCAGCAGTGAATCGGGAGGTACCGGGGCCAACGTCCTGACTTTC. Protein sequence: CASSESGGTGANVLTF.

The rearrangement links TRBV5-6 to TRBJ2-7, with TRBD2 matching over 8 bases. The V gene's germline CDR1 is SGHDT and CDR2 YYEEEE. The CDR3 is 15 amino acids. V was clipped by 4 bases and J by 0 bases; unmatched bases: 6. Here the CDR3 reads CASSTPGLDSYEQYF. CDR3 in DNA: TGTGCCAGCAGCACCCCGGGACTAGACTCCTACGAGCAGTACTTC. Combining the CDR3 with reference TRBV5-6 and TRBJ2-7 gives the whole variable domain DAGVTQSPTHLIKTRGQQVTLRCSPKSGHDTVSWYQQALGQGPQFIFQYYEEEERQRGNFPDRFSGHQFPNYSSELNVNALLLGDSALYLCASSTPGLDSYEQYFGPGTRLTVT.